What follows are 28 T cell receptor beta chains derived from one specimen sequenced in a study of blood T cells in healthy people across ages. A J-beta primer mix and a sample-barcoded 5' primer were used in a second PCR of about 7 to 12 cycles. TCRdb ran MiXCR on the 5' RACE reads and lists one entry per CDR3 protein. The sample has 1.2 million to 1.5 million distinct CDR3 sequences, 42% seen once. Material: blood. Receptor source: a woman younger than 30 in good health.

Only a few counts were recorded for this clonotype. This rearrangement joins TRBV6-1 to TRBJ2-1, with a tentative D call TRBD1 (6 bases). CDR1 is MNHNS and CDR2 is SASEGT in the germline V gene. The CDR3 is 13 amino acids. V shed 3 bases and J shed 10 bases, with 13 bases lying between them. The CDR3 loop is CASSEKQGWEQFF. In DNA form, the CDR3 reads TGTGCCAGCAGTGAGAAACAGGGTTGGGAGCAGTTCTTC.

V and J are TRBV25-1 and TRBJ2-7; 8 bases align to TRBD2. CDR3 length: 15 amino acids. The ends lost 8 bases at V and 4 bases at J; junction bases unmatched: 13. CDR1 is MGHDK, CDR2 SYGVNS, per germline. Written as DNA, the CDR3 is TGTGCCAGCGGGGGGTGGATAGCGGGGCTATACGAGCAGTACTTC. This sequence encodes CASGGWIAGLYEQYF.

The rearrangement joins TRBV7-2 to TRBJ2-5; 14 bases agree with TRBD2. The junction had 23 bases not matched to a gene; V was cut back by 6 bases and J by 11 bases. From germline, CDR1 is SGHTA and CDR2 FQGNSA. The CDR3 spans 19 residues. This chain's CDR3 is CASSWTSGGQGIPYNEQYF. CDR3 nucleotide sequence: TGTGCCAGCAGTTGGACTAGCGGGGGGCAAGGAATCCCCTACAATGAGCAGTACTTC.

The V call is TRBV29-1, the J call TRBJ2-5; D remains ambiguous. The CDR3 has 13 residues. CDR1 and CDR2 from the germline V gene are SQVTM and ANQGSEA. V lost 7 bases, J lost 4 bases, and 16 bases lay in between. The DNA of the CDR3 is TGCAGCGGCGCGCTGCAGCCTGGAGAGACCCAGTACTTC. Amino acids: CSGALQPGETQYF.

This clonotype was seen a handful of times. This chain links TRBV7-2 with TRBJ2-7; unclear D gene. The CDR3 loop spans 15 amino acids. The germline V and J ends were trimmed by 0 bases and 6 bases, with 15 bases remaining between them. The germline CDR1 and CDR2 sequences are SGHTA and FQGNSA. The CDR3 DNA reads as TGTGCCAGCAGCTTAGCGTCGGTGGTAGTCGCCGAGCAGTACTTC. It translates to CASSLASVVVAEQYF.

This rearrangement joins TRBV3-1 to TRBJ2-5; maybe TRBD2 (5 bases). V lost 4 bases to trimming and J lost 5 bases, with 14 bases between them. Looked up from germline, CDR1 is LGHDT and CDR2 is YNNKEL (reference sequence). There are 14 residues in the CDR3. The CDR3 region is CASSRARVGETQYF. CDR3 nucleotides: TGTGCCAGCAGCCGCGCGCGGGTGGGGGAGACCCAGTACTTC.

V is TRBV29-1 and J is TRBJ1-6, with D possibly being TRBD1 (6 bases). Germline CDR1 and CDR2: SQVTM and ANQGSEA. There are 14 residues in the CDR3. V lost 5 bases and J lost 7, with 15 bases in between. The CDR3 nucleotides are TGCAGCGTTTCGGAGGGGCAGGGGAATTCACCCCTCCACTTT. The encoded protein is CSVSEGQGNSPLHF.

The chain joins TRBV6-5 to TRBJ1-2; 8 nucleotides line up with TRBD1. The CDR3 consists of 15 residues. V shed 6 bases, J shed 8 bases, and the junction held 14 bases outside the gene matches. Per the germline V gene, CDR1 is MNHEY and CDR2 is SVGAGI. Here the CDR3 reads CASRPGQGFNIGYTF. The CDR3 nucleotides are TGTGCCAGCAGACCCGGACAGGGTTTTAATATAGGCTACACCTTC.

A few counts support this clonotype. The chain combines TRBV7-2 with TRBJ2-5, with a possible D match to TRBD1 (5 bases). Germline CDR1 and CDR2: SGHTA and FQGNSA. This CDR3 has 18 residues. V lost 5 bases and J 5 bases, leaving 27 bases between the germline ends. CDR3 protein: CASSLSRPTVTFRETQYF. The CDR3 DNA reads TGTGCCAGCAGCCTCAGTCGTCCGACAGTGACGTTCCGGGAGACCCAGTACTTC.

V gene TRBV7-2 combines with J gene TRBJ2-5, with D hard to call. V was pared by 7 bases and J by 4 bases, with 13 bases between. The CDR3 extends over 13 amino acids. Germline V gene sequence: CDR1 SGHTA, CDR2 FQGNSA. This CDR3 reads CASTPGVAETQYF. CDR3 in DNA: TGTGCCAGCACCCCTGGGGTAGCAGAGACCCAGTACTTC.

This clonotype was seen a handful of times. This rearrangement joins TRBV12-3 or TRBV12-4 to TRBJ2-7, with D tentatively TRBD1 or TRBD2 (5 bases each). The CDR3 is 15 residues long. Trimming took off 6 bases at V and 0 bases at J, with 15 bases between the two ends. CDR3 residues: CASRVGALSSYEQYF. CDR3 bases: TGTGCCAGCAGAGTCGGGGCCTTGAGCTCCTACGAGCAGTACTTC.

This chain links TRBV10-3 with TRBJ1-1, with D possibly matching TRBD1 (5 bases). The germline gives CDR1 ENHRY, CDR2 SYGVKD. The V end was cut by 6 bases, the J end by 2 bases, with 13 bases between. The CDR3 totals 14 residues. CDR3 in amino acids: CAIRGTTTNTEAFF. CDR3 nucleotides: TGTGCCATCAGAGGGACCACGACTAACACTGAAGCTTTCTTT.

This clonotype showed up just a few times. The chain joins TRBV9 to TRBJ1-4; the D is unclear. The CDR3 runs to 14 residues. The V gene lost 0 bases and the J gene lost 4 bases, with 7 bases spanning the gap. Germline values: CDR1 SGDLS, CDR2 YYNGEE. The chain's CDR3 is CASSVEPINEKLFF. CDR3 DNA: TGTGCCAGCAGCGTAGAGCCGATTAATGAAAAACTGTTTTTT. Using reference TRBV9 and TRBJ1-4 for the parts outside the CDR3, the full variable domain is DSGVTQTPKHLITATGQRVTLRCSPRSGDLSVYWYQQSLDQGLQFLIQYYNGEERAKGNILERFSAQQFPDLHSELNLSSLELGDSALYFCASSVEPINEKLFFGSGTQLSVL.

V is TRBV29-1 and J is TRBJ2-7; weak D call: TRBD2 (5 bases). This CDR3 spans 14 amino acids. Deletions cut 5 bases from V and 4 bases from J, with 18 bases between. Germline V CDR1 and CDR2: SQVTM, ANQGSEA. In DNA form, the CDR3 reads TGCAGCGTTTGTAAGACTAACACGGGGTACGAGCAGTACTTC. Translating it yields CSVCKTNTGYEQYF.

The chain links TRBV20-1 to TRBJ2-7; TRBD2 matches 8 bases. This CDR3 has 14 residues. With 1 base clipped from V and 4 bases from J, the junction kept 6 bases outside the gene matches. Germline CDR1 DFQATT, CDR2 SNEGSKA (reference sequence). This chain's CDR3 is CSARVPSGSYEQYF. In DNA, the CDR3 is TGCAGTGCTAGAGTTCCCAGCGGGAGTTACGAGCAGTACTTC.

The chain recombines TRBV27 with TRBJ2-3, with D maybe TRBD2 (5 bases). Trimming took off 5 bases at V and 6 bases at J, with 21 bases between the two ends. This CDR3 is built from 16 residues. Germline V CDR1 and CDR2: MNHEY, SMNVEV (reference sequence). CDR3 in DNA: TGTGCCAGCAGTACCCCGGCTAGCTTGAAAACTGATACGCAGTATTTT. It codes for CASSTPASLKTDTQYF.

The CDR3 protein is CSARGLAGKGTDTQYF. The CDR3 nucleotides read TGCAGTGCTAGAGGACTAGCGGGGAAGGGCACAGATACGCAGTATTTT. The chain recombines TRBV20-1 with TRBJ2-3; the match to TRBD2 covers 11 bases. J lost 1 base, V lost 1 base, and 4 bases had no gene match. There are 16 residues in the CDR3. CDR1 is DFQATT and CDR2 is SNEGSKA in the germline V gene (reference sequence).

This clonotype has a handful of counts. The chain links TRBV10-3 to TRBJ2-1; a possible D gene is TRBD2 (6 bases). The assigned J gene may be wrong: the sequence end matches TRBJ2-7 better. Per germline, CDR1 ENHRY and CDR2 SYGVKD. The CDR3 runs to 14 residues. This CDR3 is CAIGGNRTNNEQYF. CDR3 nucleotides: TGTGCCATCGGCGGGAATCGTACTAACAATGAGCAGTACTTC.

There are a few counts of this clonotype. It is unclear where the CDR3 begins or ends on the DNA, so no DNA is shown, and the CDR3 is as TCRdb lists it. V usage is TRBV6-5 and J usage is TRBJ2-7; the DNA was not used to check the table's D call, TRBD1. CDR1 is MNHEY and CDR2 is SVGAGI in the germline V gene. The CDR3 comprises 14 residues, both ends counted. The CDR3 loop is CASSTSTGSYEQYF.

The CDR3 loop reads CASSLLTRQGMNTEAFF. The CDR3 DNA is TGTGCCAGCAGCTTGCTCACGAGACAGGGAATGAACACTGAAGCTTTCTTT. This rearrangement joins TRBV5-6 to TRBJ1-1; TRBD1 matches 7 bases. Germline CDR1 and CDR2: SGHDT and YYEEEE. The V segment lost 1 base and the J segment 0 bases; nucleotides outside the gene matches: 9. This CDR3 is built from 17 residues.

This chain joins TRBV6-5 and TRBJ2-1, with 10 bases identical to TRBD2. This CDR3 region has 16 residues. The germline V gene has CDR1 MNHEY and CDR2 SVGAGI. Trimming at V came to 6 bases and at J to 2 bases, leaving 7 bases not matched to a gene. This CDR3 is CASRNERGGTYNEQFF. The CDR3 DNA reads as TGTGCCAGCAGGAACGAGCGGGGGGGAACCTACAATGAGCAGTTCTTC.

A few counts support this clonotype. CDR3 nucleotide sequence: TGCGCCAGCAGCCTACCCCGACAGGGGATAGGGACCTACAATGAGCAGTTCTTC. Its protein is CASSLPRQGIGTYNEQFF. This chain joins TRBV4-1 and TRBJ2-1; TRBD1 aligns across 8 bases. Looked up from germline, CDR1 is MGHRA and CDR2 is YSYEKL. After removal of 4 bases from V and 2 bases from J, the junction contained 13 bases not matched to a gene. The CDR3 sequence is 18 residues long.

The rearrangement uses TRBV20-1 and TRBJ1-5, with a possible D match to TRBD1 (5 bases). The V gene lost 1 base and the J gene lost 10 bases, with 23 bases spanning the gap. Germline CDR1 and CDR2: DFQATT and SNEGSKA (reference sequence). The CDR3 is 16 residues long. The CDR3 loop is CSARGLNDSPQGPQHF. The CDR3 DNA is TGCAGTGCTAGAGGCCTAAACGACAGCCCTCAAGGACCCCAGCATTTT.

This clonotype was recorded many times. CDR3 sequence reads: CSVEAEGQGRGYTF. CDR3 in DNA: TGCAGCGTTGAAGCGGAGGGACAGGGTCGTGGCTACACCTTC. The J gene is TRBJ1-2, the V gene TRBV29-1; 9 nucleotides align to TRBD1. Germline CDR1 is SQVTM and CDR2 is ANQGSEA. V dropped 1 base and J dropped 7; count of bases not matched to a gene: 7. The CDR3 is 14 residues long. The full variable domain, its missing parts supplied by reference TRBV29-1 and TRBJ1-2, is SAVISQKPSRDICQRGTSLTIQCQVDSQVTMMFWYRQQPGQSLTLIATANQGSEATYESGFVIDKFPISRPNLTFSTLTVSNMSPEDSSIYLCSVEAEGQGRGYTFGSGTRLTVV.

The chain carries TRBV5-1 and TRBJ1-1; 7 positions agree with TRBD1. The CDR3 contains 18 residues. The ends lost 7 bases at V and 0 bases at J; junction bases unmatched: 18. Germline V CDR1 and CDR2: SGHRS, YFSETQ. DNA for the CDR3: TGCGCCAGCCGGAGGCGACGGACAGGAGATATCATGAACACTGAAGCTTTCTTT. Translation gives CASRRRRTGDIMNTEAFF. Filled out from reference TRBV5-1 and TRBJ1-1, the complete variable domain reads KAGVTQTPRYLIKTRGQQVTLSCSPISGHRSVSWYQQTPGQGLQFLFEYFSETQRNKGNFPGRFSGRQFSNSRSEMNVSTLELGDSALYLCASRRRRTGDIMNTEAFFGQGTRLTVV.

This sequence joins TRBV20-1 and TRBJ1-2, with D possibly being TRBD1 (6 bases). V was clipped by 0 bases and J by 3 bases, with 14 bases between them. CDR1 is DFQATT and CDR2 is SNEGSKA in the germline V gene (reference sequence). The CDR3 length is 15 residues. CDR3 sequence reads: CSARERPPGDYGYTF. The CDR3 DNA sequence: TGCAGTGCTAGAGAGAGGCCTCCAGGGGACTATGGCTACACCTTC.

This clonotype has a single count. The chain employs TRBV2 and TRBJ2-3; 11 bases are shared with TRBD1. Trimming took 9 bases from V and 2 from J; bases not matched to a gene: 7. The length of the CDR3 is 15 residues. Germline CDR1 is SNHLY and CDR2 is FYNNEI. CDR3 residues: CASHGDRGYTDTQYF. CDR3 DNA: TGTGCCAGTCATGGGGACAGGGGGTACACAGATACGCAGTATTTT.

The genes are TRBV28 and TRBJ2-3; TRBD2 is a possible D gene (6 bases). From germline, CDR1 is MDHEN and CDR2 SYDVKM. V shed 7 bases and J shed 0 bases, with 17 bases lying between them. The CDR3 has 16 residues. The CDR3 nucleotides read TGTGCCAGCACGGGAGCAGAGCGGGTTAGCACAGATACGCAGTATTTT. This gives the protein CASTGAERVSTDTQYF. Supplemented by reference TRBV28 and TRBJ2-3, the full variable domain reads DVKVTQSSRYLVKRTGEKVFLECVQDMDHENMFWYRQDPGLGLRLIYFSYDVKMKEKGDIPEGYSVSREKKERFSLILESASTNQTSMYLCASTGAERVSTDTQYFGPGTRLTVL.